A selection of T cell receptor beta chains follows, all from one sample in a study of cytomegalovirus exposure and HLA in healthy donors. Libraries were prepared by immunoSEQ multiplex PCR; TCRdb keeps only in-frame clonotypes and omits some of them. Of about 130,000 clones listed, approximately 89% are singletons. Sequenced sample: PBMCs. These receptors all come from a woman aged 25 to 39 in good health and CMV-seropositive. The CDR3 runs from the conserved cysteine through the conserved F or W. The order of the fields is D gene, J gene, clone size, V gene, CDR3 protein, CDR3 DNA. A D gene is named only where the DNA matches it firmly. Clone size is given for some rows only: seen once, a few or many times, or a class if the clone is expanded.

NA | TRBJ2-3 | NA | TRBV29-1 | CSVELVTDTQYF | TGCAGCGTTGAACTAGTCACAGATACGCAGTATTTT
NA | TRBJ1-1 | NA | TRBV7-3 | CASSIGGNTEAFF | TGTGCCAGCAGCATCGGGGGAAACACTGAAGCTTTCTTT
TRBD2 | TRBJ2-1 | NA | TRBV9 | CASSVAGGKYNEQFF | TGTGCCAGCAGCGTTGCGGGAGGGAAGTACAATGAGCAGTTCTTC
NA | TRBJ2-7 | once | TRBV11-2 | CASSSHPAAYEQYF | TGTGCCAGCAGCTCCCACCCGGCGGCCTACGAGCAGTACTTC
NA | TRBJ1-1 | NA | TRBV10-3 | CAISEPDRRTEAFF | TGTGCCATCAGTGAACCCGACCGGAGGACTGAAGCTTTCTTT
NA | TRBJ1-5 | NA | TRBV28 | CASSFTVGRGNQPQHF | TGTGCCAGCAGCTTTACTGTGGGGCGAGGCAATCAGCCCCAGCATTTT
TRBD1 | TRBJ1-2 | NA | TRBV28 | CATTGGHGYTF | TGTGCCACCACAGGGGGGCATGGCTACACCTTC
TRBD2 | TRBJ2-3 | NA | TRBV5-1 | CASSWSGTSGGQMYF | TGCGCCAGCAGCTGGTCCGGGACTAGCGGGGGGCAGATGTATTTT
TRBD1 | TRBJ1-2 | NA | TRBV27 | CASSYDRDYGYTF | TGTGCCAGCAGTTATGACAGGGACTATGGCTACACCTTC
NA | TRBJ2-1 | NA | TRBV5-6 | CASSSTDRLNEQFF | TGTGCCAGCAGCTCCACAGACAGATTAAATGAGCAGTTCTTC
TRBD2 | TRBJ2-5 | few | TRBV5-4 | CASSLGLAGVQETQYF | TGTGCCAGCAGCCTGGGACTAGCGGGTGTACAAGAGACCCAGTACTTC
TRBD2 | TRBJ2-7 | NA | TRBV4-1 | CASSQMYGLVHEQYF | TGCGCCAGCAGCCAAATGTACGGACTAGTCCACGAGCAGTACTTC
TRBD1 | TRBJ2-3 | NA | TRBV9 | CASSAQVRPGQLADTQYF | TGTGCCAGCAGCGCTCAGGTCCGCCCGGGACAGCTTGCAGATACGCAGTATTTT
TRBD1 | TRBJ1-2 | NA | TRBV29-1 | CSVRTGISSGIGGYTF | TGCAGCGTTCGGACAGGGATCTCCAGTGGGATTGGTGGCTACACCTTC
NA | TRBJ1-2 | NA | TRBV19 | CASTRGGAGGGYTF | TGTGCCAGTACGCGCGGGGGAGCCGGGGGTGGCTACACCTTC
NA | TRBJ1-2 | NA | TRBV28 | CASSLVNGLNYGYTF | TGTGCCAGCAGTTTAGTGAACGGTTTAAACTATGGCTACACCTTC
NA | TRBJ1-1 | NA | TRBV10-3 | CAISETRLTEAFF | TGTGCCATCAGTGAGACGCGGCTCACTGAAGCTTTCTTT
TRBD1 | TRBJ1-2 | NA | TRBV7-9 | CASSYTGGGYTF | TGTGCCAGCAGCTATACAGGGGGGGGCTACACCTTC
NA | TRBJ2-5 | NA | TRBV11-2 | CASSLSDWETQYF | TGTGCCAGCAGCTTAAGCGATTGGGAGACCCAGTACTTC
TRBD2 | TRBJ2-3 | once | TRBV7-6 | CASSLLAGVPDTQYF | TGTGCCAGCAGCCTACTAGCGGGGGTACCAGATACGCAGTATTTT
TRBD2 | TRBJ2-7 | NA | TRBV28 | CASSSPLRGGTGWHEQYF | TGTGCCAGCAGTTCCCCCCTCCGCGGGGGAACGGGGTGGCACGAGCAGTACTTC
NA | TRBJ1-1 | few | TRBV16 | CASSTERTEAFF | TGTGCCAGCAGCACCGAGAGGACTGAAGCTTTCTTT
NA | TRBJ1-2 | NA | TRBV28 | CASMSPNYGYTF | TGTGCCAGCATGAGCCCTAACTATGGCTACACCTTC
TRBD2 | TRBJ2-1 | NA | TRBV9 | CASSVVETSDYNEQFF | TGTGCCAGCAGCGTAGTGGAGACTAGCGACTACAATGAGCAGTTCTTC